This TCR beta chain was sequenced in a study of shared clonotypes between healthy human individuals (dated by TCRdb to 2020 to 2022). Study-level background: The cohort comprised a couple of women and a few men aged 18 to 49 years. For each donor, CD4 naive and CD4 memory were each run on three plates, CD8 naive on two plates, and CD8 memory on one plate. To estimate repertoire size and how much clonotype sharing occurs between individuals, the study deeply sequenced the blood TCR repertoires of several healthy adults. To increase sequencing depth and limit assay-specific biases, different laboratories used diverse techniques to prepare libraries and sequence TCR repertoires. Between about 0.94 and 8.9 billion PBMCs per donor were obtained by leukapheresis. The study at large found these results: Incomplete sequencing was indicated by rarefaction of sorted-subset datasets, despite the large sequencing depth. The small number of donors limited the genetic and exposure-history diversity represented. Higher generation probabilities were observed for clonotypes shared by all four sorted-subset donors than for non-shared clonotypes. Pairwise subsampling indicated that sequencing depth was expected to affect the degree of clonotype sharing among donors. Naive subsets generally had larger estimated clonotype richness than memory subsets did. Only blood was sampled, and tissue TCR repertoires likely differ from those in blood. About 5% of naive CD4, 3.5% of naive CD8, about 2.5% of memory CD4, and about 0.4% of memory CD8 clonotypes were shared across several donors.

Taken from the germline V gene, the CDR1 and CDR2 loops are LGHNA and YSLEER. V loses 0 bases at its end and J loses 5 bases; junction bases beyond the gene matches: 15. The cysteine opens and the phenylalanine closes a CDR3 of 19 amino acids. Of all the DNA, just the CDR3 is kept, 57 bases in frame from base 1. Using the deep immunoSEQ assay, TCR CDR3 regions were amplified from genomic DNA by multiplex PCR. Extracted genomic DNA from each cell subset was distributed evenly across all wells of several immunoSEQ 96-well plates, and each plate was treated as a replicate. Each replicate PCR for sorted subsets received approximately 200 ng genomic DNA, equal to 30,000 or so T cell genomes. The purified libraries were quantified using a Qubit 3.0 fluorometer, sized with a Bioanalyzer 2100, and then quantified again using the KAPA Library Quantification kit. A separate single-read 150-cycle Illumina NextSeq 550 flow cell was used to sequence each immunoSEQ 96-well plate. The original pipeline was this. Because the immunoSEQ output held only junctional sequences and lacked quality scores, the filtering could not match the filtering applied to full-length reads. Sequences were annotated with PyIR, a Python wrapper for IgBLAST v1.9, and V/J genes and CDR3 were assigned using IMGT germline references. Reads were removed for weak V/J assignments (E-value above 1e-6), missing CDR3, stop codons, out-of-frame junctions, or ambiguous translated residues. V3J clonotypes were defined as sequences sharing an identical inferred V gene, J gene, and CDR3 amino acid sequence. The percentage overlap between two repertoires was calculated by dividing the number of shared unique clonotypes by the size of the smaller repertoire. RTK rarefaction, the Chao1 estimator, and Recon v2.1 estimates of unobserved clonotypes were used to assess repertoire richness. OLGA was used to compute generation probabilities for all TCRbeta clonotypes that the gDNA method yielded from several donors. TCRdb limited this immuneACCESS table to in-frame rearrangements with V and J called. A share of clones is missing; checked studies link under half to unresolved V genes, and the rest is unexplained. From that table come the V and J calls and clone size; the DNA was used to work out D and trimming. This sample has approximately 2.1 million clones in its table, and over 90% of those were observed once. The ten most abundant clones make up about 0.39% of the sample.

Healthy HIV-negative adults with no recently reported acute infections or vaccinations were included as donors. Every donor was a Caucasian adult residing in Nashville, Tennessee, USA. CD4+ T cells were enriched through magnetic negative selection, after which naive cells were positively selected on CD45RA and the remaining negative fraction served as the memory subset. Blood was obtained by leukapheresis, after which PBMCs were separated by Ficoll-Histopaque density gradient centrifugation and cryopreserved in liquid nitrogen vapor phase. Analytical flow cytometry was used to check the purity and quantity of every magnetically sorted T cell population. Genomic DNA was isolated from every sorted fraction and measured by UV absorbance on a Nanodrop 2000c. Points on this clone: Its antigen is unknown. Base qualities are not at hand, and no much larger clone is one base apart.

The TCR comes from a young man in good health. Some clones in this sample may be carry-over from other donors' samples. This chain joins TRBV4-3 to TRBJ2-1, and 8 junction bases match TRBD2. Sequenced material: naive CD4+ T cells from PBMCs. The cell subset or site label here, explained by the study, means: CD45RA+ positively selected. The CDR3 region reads CASSQDPPGRAGEDNEQFF. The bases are TGCGCCAGCAGCCAAGATCCCCCGGGCCGAGCGGGAGAGGACAATGAGCAGTTCTTC.